What follows are 6 T cell receptor beta chains derived from one specimen sequenced in a study of cytomegalovirus exposure and HLA in healthy donors. The study ran its PCR with 60 Vbeta and 13 Jbeta primers. Clones were sequenced by immunoSEQ multiplex PCR, and TCRdb holds only the in-frame ones, with some missing. The top ten hold about 3.8% of the sample, which has hundreds of thousands of clones, more than 75% seen once. The sample was PBMCs. These receptors all come from a male donor in good health and CMV-seronegative.

V is TRBV7-9 and J is TRBJ2-7; 9 bases are shared with TRBD1. Looked up from germline, CDR1 is SEHNR and CDR2 is FQNEAQ (reference sequence). J was trimmed by 4 bases and V by 0 bases; bases with no gene match: 7. The CDR3 length is 16 residues. The CDR3 spells CASSLAAGTGIYEQYF. The CDR3 DNA follows: TGTGCCAGCAGCTTAGCAGCAGGGACAGGGATATACGAGCAGTACTTC.

The chain is built from TRBV6-5 and TRBJ2-7; 8 nucleotides agree with TRBD2. The CDR3 covers 13 residues. Germline V gives CDR1 MNHEY, CDR2 SVGAGI. The junction had 8 bases not matched to a gene; V was cut back by 8 bases and J by 5 bases. The CDR3 loop reads CASRGGSLNEQYF. The CDR3 DNA follows: TGTGCCAGCCGGGGGGGGAGCCTCAACGAGCAGTACTTC.

This clone was counted a few times. The chain links TRBV2 to TRBJ1-5; no firm D call. The germline CDR1 and CDR2 sequences are SNHLY and FYNNEI. This CDR3 comprises 12 residues. V lost 9 bases and J 7 bases, leaving 13 bases between the germline ends. CDR3 coding DNA: TGTGCCAGTGGGCGAGGGAGGCAGCCCCAGCATTTT. Translation: CASGRGRQPQHF.

This clone appeared once. The V and J genes are TRBV19 and TRBJ1-3; D perhaps matches TRBD1 (6 bases). V gave up 2 bases and J gave up 4 bases, with 15 bases separating them. CDR1 and CDR2 from the germline V gene are LNHDA and SQIVND (reference sequence). The CDR3 is 16 residues long. The CDR3 DNA reads TGTGCCAGTAGTATACCCCGGACAGTCGCCGGAAACACCATATATTTT. It specifies CASSIPRTVAGNTIYF.

The V gene is TRBV5-1, the J gene TRBJ1-1; 7 bases line up with TRBD1. Germline values: CDR1 SGHRS, CDR2 YFSETQ. The CDR3 loop spans 16 amino acids. The ends lost 0 bases at V and 3 bases at J; junction bases unmatched: 8. The CDR3 bases are TGCGCCAGCAGCTTGGATGGACAGGTCGGCGACACTGAAGCTTTCTTT. Translated, it gives CASSLDGQVGDTEAFF. The full variable domain, completed using reference TRBV5-1 and TRBJ1-1, is KAGVTQTPRYLIKTRGQQVTLSCSPISGHRSVSWYQQTPGQGLQFLFEYFSETQRNKGNFPGRFSGRQFSNSRSEMNVSTLELGDSALYLCASSLDGQVGDTEAFFGQGTRLTVV.

The V call is TRBV5-8, the J call TRBJ2-3; 10 nucleotides align to TRBD2. The ends lost 2 bases at V and 0 bases at J; junction bases unmatched: 12. Germline V gene sequence: CDR1 SGHTS, CDR2 YDEGEE. This CDR3 comprises 19 residues. The CDR3 coding sequence is TGTGCCAGCAGCTTACAAATTCTAGCGGGAGAGGGAAGCACAGATACGCAGTATTTT. Residues: CASSLQILAGEGSTDTQYF.